Each of the 6 T cell receptor beta chains below was sequenced from the same sample in a study of T cell repertoires in ileal Crohn's disease. Sequencing was performed with immunoSEQ multiplex PCR; in TCRdb, only in-frame clones are kept and a portion is missing. The sample yields some 5,000 clones, nearly 80% seen once. Time point here: inflamed ileum from the surgical specimen. Material for sequencing was ileal tissue. The receptors come from an adult with Crohn's disease.

The rearrangement uses TRBV6-6 and TRBJ1-6; perhaps TRBD1 as D (5 bases). CDR1 and CDR2 from the germline V gene are MNHNY and SVGAGI (reference sequence). V lost 6 bases and J lost 8, with 17 bases in between. CDR3 length equals 15 residues. CDR3 nucleotides: TGTGCCAGCAGAAGTGGGGCAGGGATGGATTCACCCCTCCACTTT. Translating it yields CASRSGAGMDSPLHF.

This clone was counted only a few times. The V call is TRBV30, the J call TRBJ1-4; 7 bases agree with TRBD1. The CDR3 extends over 14 amino acids. The V gene's germline CDR1 is GTSNPN and CDR2 SVGIG (reference sequence). The J segment lost 9 bases and the V segment lost 5 bases, leaving 12 bases of the junction unmatched. The CDR3 loop is CAWGAGGKIKKLFF. The CDR3 DNA sequence: TGTGCCTGGGGGGCAGGGGGGAAGATAAAAAAACTGTTTTTT. Full variable domain (missing parts from reference TRBV30 and TRBJ1-4): SQTIHQWPATLVQPVGSPLSLECTVEGTSNPNLYWYRQAAGRGLQLLFYSVGIGQISSEVPQNLSASRPQDRQFILSSKKLLLSDSGFYLCAWGAGGKIKKLFFGSGTQLSVL.

This clone was picked up a small number of times. The V call is TRBV7-2, the J call TRBJ2-3; TRBD2 aligns across 9 bases. Germline-derived CDR1 and CDR2 are SGHTA and FQGNSA. V lost 0 bases to trimming and J lost 5 bases; unmatched junction nucleotides: 6. The CDR3 is 16 residues long. In nucleotides, the CDR3 is TGTGCCAGCAGCTTAGCGGGAGTAGCGGGGGTAGATACGCAGTATTTT. Protein: CASSLAGVAGVDTQYF.

Turning to this clone: The junction departs from germline at one end; a sequencing error may be responsible. Other nucleotide sequences in the sample specify the same CDR3. The chain links TRBV29-1 to TRBJ1-4, with 8 bases fitting TRBD1. Germline CDR1 and CDR2: SQVTM and ANQGSEA. CDR3 length equals 13 residues. CDR3 residues: CSGLQGGNEKLFF. CDR3 coding DNA: TGCAGCGGATTACAGGGGGGAAATGAAAAACTATTTTTT.

CDR3 sequence: CAWTSRSSNLYGYTF. CDR3 sequence (DNA): TGTGCCTGGACGTCTCGGTCCAGCAACCTCTATGGCTACACCTTC. The chain is built from TRBV30 and TRBJ1-2; the D is unclear. CDR3 size: 15 residues. The V gene's germline CDR1 is GTSNPN and CDR2 SVGIG (reference sequence). Between the trimmed V and J ends, which lost 4 bases and 4 bases, there was a span of 19 bases.

CDR3 in amino acids: CASAPGTGNRPTNEKLFF. The CDR3 DNA reads as TGCGCCAGCGCCCCCGGGACAGGGAACCGACCAACTAATGAAAAACTGTTTTTT. The genes are TRBV10-2 and TRBJ1-4; TRBD1 agrees at 9 bases. Germline trimming cut 8 bases from V and 0 bases from J; bases unmatched to any gene: 13. CDR1 and CDR2 from the germline V gene are WSHSY and SAAADI. The CDR3 spans 18 residues.